Below are 10 T cell receptor beta chains sequenced from a single sample in a study of blood T cells in healthy people across ages. The authors ran a second PCR of roughly 6 to 11 cycles using a sample-barcoded 5' primer and a J-beta primer mix. TCRdb passed the 5' RACE reads through MiXCR, listing each CDR3 protein once. The data contain hundreds of thousands of distinct CDR3 sequences, approximately 40% of them singletons. Sequencing was done on a sample of blood. These receptors originate from an elderly man in good health.

Only a few counts were recorded for this clonotype. The chain recombines TRBV3-1 with TRBJ2-1, with D possibly being TRBD1 or TRBD2 (5 bases each). The V gene lost 4 bases and the J gene lost 8 bases, with 12 bases spanning the gap. CDR1 and CDR2 (germline): LGHDT, YNNKEL (reference sequence). This CDR3 region has 13 residues. This CDR3 reads CASSPLRGDEQFF. As DNA, the CDR3 is TGTGCCAGCAGCCCCCTTAGAGGGGATGAGCAGTTCTTC.

A remark on this clonotype: Being one base from a much bigger clone, this may be a read error. V is TRBV28 and J is TRBJ2-6, with 8 bases that match TRBD1. The CDR3 consists of 15 residues. Germline CDR1 MDHEN, CDR2 SYDVKM. The CDR3 reads CASRSGQAGTNVLTF. CDR3 nucleotide sequence: TGTGCCAGCAGATCGGGACAGGCTGGGACCAACGTCCTGACTTTC.

Points on this clonotype: A single base separates this from a much larger clone, so it may be a read error. The chain uses TRBV7-2 and TRBJ2-1; D is possibly TRBD2 (5 bases). The better agreement between TRBJ2-7 and the DNA end casts doubt on the J call. There are 14 residues in the CDR3. Germline CDR1 SGHTA, CDR2 FQGNSA. In nucleotides, the CDR3 is TGTGCCAGCAGACCAAGAGCGGCCTACAATGAGCAGTACTTC. Its translation: CASRPRAAYNEQYF.

The V call is TRBV7-9, the J call TRBJ2-1; D may be TRBD2 (6 bases). Germline CDR1 and CDR2: SEHNR and FQNEAQ (reference sequence). The CDR3 loop spans 13 amino acids. The V and J ends lost 4 bases and 9 bases respectively, with 13 bases between them. CDR3 coding DNA: TGTGCCAGCAGCTCAGCGGGTTGGGGTGAGCAGTTCTTC. Amino acids: CASSSAGWGEQFF.

The sample holds a few counts of this clonotype. The chain joins TRBV6-5 to TRBJ2-7; 7 positions match TRBD2. CDR1 and CDR2 from the germline V gene are MNHEY and SVGAGI. Germline trimming cut 2 bases from V and 6 bases from J; bases unmatched to any gene: 4. The CDR3 runs 13 residues. The chain's CDR3 is CASSYGRGGEQYF. DNA of the CDR3: TGTGCCAGCAGTTACGGGAGGGGAGGCGAGCAGTACTTC.

This rearrangement joins TRBV20-1 to TRBJ2-1; no firm D call. Germline V gene lookup returns CDR1 DFQATT and CDR2 SNEGSKA (reference sequence). V lost 6 bases and J lost 0, with 9 bases in between. This CDR3 contains 13 residues. The CDR3 DNA sequence: TGCAGTGCCATTTTGAGCTCCTACAATGAGCAGTTCTTC. It yields the protein CSAILSSYNEQFF.

The genes are TRBV4-2 and TRBJ2-7; 8 nucleotides line up with TRBD1. The CDR3 extends over 15 amino acids. V was clipped by 2 bases and J by 1 base; unmatched bases: 4. CDR1 and CDR2 from the germline V gene are LGHNA and YNFKEQ. The CDR3 spells CASSQLGQASYEQYF. DNA of the CDR3: TGTGCCAGCAGCCAACTGGGACAGGCATCCTACGAGCAGTACTTC.

V and J are TRBV5-1 and TRBJ2-1; 8 bases are shared with TRBD1. The V gene end was trimmed by 4 bases and the J gene end by 2 bases; junction bases not matched to a gene: 8. Germline CDR1 reads SGHRS; CDR2 reads YFSETQ. The CDR3 runs to 16 residues. The DNA of the CDR3 is TGCGCCAGCAGCCTGAGGACAGGGCAGACCTACAATGAGCAGTTCTTC. This encodes CASSLRTGQTYNEQFF.

The chain links TRBV11-2 to TRBJ1-1; no clear D gene. CDR1 SGHAT and CDR2 FQNNGV come from the germline V gene. The CDR3 extends over 12 amino acids. Trimming cost V 1 base and J 5 bases, with 5 bases left between them. DNA for the CDR3: TGTGCCAGCAGCTTAGTTATTACTGAAGCTTTCTTT. Protein sequence: CASSLVITEAFF.

V is TRBV28 and J is TRBJ1-2, with D unresolved. V shed 7 bases and J shed 4 bases, with 13 bases lying between them. Germline CDR1 reads MDHEN; CDR2 reads SYDVKM. This CDR3 spans 13 amino acids. The CDR3 sequence: CASTEYGFYGYTF. In DNA, the CDR3 is TGTGCCAGCACCGAATACGGGTTCTATGGCTACACCTTC.